A selection of T cell receptor beta chains follows, all from one sample in a study of a mutant IDH1 vaccine in newly diagnosed glioma. What these receptors recognize is not known. Using immunoSEQ multiplex PCR, the repertoire was profiled, and TCRdb retains in-frame clones only, with some absent. The sample lists about 82,000 clones; 70% to 90% were seen once. Sequencing used PBMCs, obtained from a glioma patient whose treatment included an IDH1 peptide vaccine. The source is a man aged 25 to 45 with glioma. Some clones in this sample may be carry-over from other donors' samples. CDR3s include the opening cysteine and the closing phenylalanine or tryptophan. D genes are given only for firm matches. Clone sizes are given selectively: once, few, many, or a class where the clone is expanded.

>TRBD2|17|TRBV4-3|.|TRBJ2-3
TGCGCCAGCAGCCAAGATAACAGAGCGGGGTACACAGATACGCAGTATTTT
CASSQDNRAGYTDTQYF
>.|15|TRBV30|.|TRBJ2-4
TGTGCCTGGACCCAGGGGGGTCTAGCCAAAAACATTCAGTACTTC
CAWTQGGLAKNIQYF
>.|13|TRBV5-1|.|TRBJ1-3
TGCGCCAGCAGTATCGACGCTGGAAACACCATATATTTT
CASSIDAGNTIYF
>.|14|TRBV28|.|TRBJ2-3
TGTGCCAGCAGTTTGGGGTTCAGCACAGATACGCAGTATTTT
CASSLGFSTDTQYF
>.|17|TRBV7-8|.|TRBJ1-5
TGTGCCAGCAGCCGTCAACGGGGGGGCTATAGCAATCAGCCCCAGCATTTT
CASSRQRGGYSNQPQHF
>TRBD1|17|TRBV28|.|TRBJ2-4
TGTGCCAGCAGTTCATCTCGGACAGGGATCATTAAAAACATTCAGTACTTC
CASSSSRTGIIKNIQYF
>.|17|TRBV7-8|.|TRBJ1-6
TGTGCCAGCAGCTACACGTTCGGGGGGAGGAAAGAATCACCCCTCCACTTT
CASSYTFGGRKESPLHF
>.|15|TRBV10-1|.|TRBJ2-2
TGCGCCAGCAGTGCTGGTGTTGGGGCTCGCGGGGAGCTGTTTTTT
CASSAGVGARGELFF
>.|15|TRBV5-1|.|TRBJ2-7
TGCGCCAGCAGCACGACAGGAAGCCGCTCCTACGAGCAGTACTTC
CASSTTGSRSYEQYF
>.|16|TRBV7-8|once|TRBJ2-1
TGTGCCAGCAGCCCTACAAGACTAGTACCCTACAATGAGCAGTTCTTC
CASSPTRLVPYNEQFF
>.|12|TRBV6-1|.|TRBJ2-2
TGTGCCAGCATAGGGGTTACCGGGGAGCTGTTTTTT
CASIGVTGELFF
>.|15|TRBV5-5|.|TRBJ2-7
TGTGCCAGCAGCCACTTCAGCGGTCCCAACTACGAGCAGTACTTC
CASSHFSGPNYEQYF
>.|15|TRBV15|.|TRBJ2-2
TGTGCCACCAGCAGGGGGACATCGAACACCGGGGAGCTGTTTTTT
CATSRGTSNTGELFF
>.|13|TRBV7-2|.|TRBJ1-2
TGTGCCAGCAGCTCGGGACTTCTCTATGGCTACACCTTC
CASSSGLLYGYTF
>.|14|TRBV6-1|.|TRBJ2-2
TGTGCCAGCAGTGAACTTCGATCCACCGGGGAGCTGTTTTTT
CASSELRSTGELFF
>TRBD1|14|TRBV7-2|few|TRBJ1-1
TGTGCCAGCAGCTCGGGGACAGGTAACACTGAAGCTTTCTTT
CASSSGTGNTEAFF
>.|14|TRBV5-1|.|TRBJ2-5
TGCGCCAGCGGTGGGGGAGCTGGACCGGAGACCCAGTACTTC
CASGGGAGPETQYF
>.|16|TRBV27|.|TRBJ1-2
TGTGCCAGCAGCCCATGGCCCTTCAGAGCTAACTATGGCTACACCTTC
CASSPWPFRANYGYTF
>.|12|TRBV19|.|TRBJ2-1
TGTGCCAGTAGCGTGGCGAGCAATGAGCAGTTCTTC
CASSVASNEQFF
>TRBD1|15|TRBV5-8|.|TRBJ1-3
TGTGCCAGCAGCTTTGGGACAGACTCTGGAAACACCATATATTTT
CASSFGTDSGNTIYF
>.|13|TRBV5-1|.|TRBJ2-5
TGCGCCAGCAGCATTCGCGGGGCTGAGACCCAGTACTTC
CASSIRGAETQYF
>.|13|TRBV19|.|TRBJ1-1
TGTGCCAGTAGTGTGACGATGAACACTGAAGCTTTCTTT
CASSVTMNTEAFF
>TRBD1|16|TRBV5-1|few|TRBJ1-1
TGCGCCAGCAGCGCTGGACAGGGGTCCTTGAACACTGAAGCTTTCTTT
CASSAGQGSLNTEAFF
>.|15|TRBV28|.|TRBJ1-2
TGTGCCAGCAGTCAATTCGGGTCTCCCTTCTATGGCTACACCTTC
CASSQFGSPFYGYTF
>TRBD2|13|TRBV28|.|TRBJ2-1
TGTGCCGCGGGACTAGCGGGACTTACTGGAGAGTTCTTC
CAAGLAGLTGEFF
>TRBD2|14|TRBV5-1|.|TRBJ2-3
TGCGCCAGCAGCTTGACTAGCGGGACAGATACGCAGTATTTT
CASSLTSGTDTQYF
>.|12|TRBV7-9|.|TRBJ2-7
TGTGCCAGCAGCCGTGACCCCTACGAGCAGTACTTC
CASSRDPYEQYF
>.|14|TRBV2|.|TRBJ1-1
TGTGCCAGCGGTCTTTTCGCAGGAAGCACTGAAGCTTTCTTT
CASGLFAGSTEAFF
>TRBD1|15|TRBV6-6|.|TRBJ1-5
TGTGCCAGCAGATCGACAGGGTCCCGGGATCAGCCCCAGCATTTT
CASRSTGSRDQPQHF
>TRBD2|15|TRBV6-1|.|TRBJ2-1
TGTGCCAGCAGCGAGATACTAGCGGGGGGCAATGAGCAGTTCTTC
CASSEILAGGNEQFF